The 23 T cell receptor beta chains in this list originate from one sample, sequenced in a study of cytomegalovirus exposure and HLA in healthy donors. Use of 60 Vbeta and 13 Jbeta primers characterized the PCR. Only in-frame clones appear in the TCRdb table, and some are missing; sequencing was by immunoSEQ multiplex PCR. The sample lists about 160,000 clones; roughly 77% were seen once. Sequencing was done on a sample of PBMCs. These receptors were taken from a human donor in good health.

This chain uses TRBV28 with TRBJ1-5, with TRBD1 matching 9 bases. The CDR3 spans 18 residues. Losses at the gene ends were 0 bases for V and 3 bases for J; bases not matched to a gene: 9. The V gene's germline CDR1 is MDHEN and CDR2 SYDVKM. Here the CDR3 DNA reads TGTGCCAGCAGTTTATGGGGGACGGGACAGGGATCCAATCAGCCCCAGCATTTT. It translates to CASSLWGTGQGSNQPQHF.

This chain connects TRBV19 to TRBJ1-2; tentative D call: TRBD1 (5 bases). Germline CDR1 and CDR2: LNHDA and SQIVND (reference sequence). The CDR3 covers 13 residues. V was cut by 5 bases and J by 4 bases, with 11 bases left in between. The CDR3 here is CASSETGLYGYTF. The CDR3 DNA is TGTGCCAGTAGTGAAACAGGTCTCTATGGCTACACCTTC.

The genes are TRBV13 and TRBJ2-7; 10 nucleotides align to TRBD1. V was clipped by 5 bases and J by 4 bases; unmatched bases: 8. The CDR3 covers 15 residues. Germline V gene sequence: CDR1 PRHDT, CDR2 FYEKMQ (reference sequence). CDR3: CASSPRDRGPYEQYF. CDR3 bases: TGTGCCAGCAGCCCCCGGGACAGGGGTCCTTACGAGCAGTACTTC.

The chain uses TRBV5-1 and TRBJ1-6; 7 nucleotides match TRBD1. CDR1 SGHRS and CDR2 YFSETQ come from the germline V gene. The ends lost 5 bases at V and 6 bases at J; junction bases unmatched: 11. The CDR3 is made up of 16 amino acids. The CDR3 coding sequence is TGCGCCAGCAGACCACCTCCAGGGGGACGTAATTCACCCCTCCACTTT. Translation gives CASRPPPGGRNSPLHF.

The V gene is TRBV7-2, the J gene TRBJ2-3; TRBD2 aligns across 8 bases. CDR1 is SGHTA and CDR2 is FQGNSA in the germline V gene. This CDR3 has 14 amino acids. With 8 bases clipped from V and 4 bases from J, the junction kept 8 bases outside the gene matches. The CDR3 bases are TGTGCCAGCCTTGACAGCGGGGGCCCAGATACGCAGTATTTT. This translates into CASLDSGGPDTQYF.

The chain carries TRBV10-1 and TRBJ1-2; TRBD1 matches 8 bases. The CDR3 covers 13 residues. CDR1 and CDR2 (germline): WNHNN, SYGVQD (reference sequence). Unmatched junction bases numbered 0, after V lost 2 bases and J lost 4 bases. The CDR3 loop is CASSETGGYGYTF. The CDR3 bases are TGCGCCAGCAGTGAGACAGGGGGCTATGGCTACACCTTC.

The chain employs TRBV19 and TRBJ2-5, with TRBD2 identical over 7 bases. CDR1 is LNHDA and CDR2 is SQIVND in the germline V gene (reference sequence). This CDR3 spans 14 amino acids. V dropped 5 bases and J dropped 5; count of bases not matched to a gene: 8. DNA of the CDR3: TGTGCCAGTAGTCCCGGACTAGTGAGGGAGACCCAGTACTTC. Protein: CASSPGLVRETQYF.

This clone has more than one count but fewer than ten. This chain connects TRBV19 to TRBJ1-2; 8 nucleotides align to TRBD1. There are 13 residues in the CDR3. V shed 6 bases and J 6 bases; nucleotides not matched to a gene: 6. Germline V gives CDR1 LNHDA, CDR2 SQIVND (reference sequence). The CDR3 region has the DNA TGTGCCAGTAGCCCGGACAGGGAAAATGGCTACACCTTC. It encodes CASSPDRENGYTF.

This CDR3 is CASSILPLRAGGADTQYF. In DNA form, the CDR3 reads TGTGCCAGCAGCATCCTACCCCTCAGGGCGGGGGGCGCAGATACGCAGTATTTT. This chain joins TRBV7-6 and TRBJ2-3, with 8 bases matching TRBD2. Germline CDR1 and CDR2: SGHVS and FNYEAQ. This CDR3 region has 18 residues. V lost 5 bases, J lost 4 bases, and 17 bases stayed unmatched.

V usage is TRBV7-9 and J usage is TRBJ2-7; 11 bases line up with TRBD2. This CDR3 contains 16 residues. The V gene end was trimmed by 1 base and the J gene end by 2 bases; junction bases not matched to a gene: 4. Germline V lookup: CDR1 SEHNR, CDR2 FQNEAQ (reference sequence). DNA for the CDR3: TGTGCCAGCAGCTTAGTGCTAGCGGGGGGTACCTACGAGCAGTACTTC. The encoded protein is CASSLVLAGGTYEQYF.

The V and J genes are TRBV6-1 and TRBJ2-3; the D gene is possibly TRBD2 (6 bases). V was clipped by 3 bases and J by 4 bases, with 11 bases between them. CDR3 size: 14 residues. Germline V lookup: CDR1 MNHNS, CDR2 SASEGT. The CDR3 bases are TGTGCCAGCAGTGACGGGACTGAGCCAGATACGCAGTATTTT. This translates into CASSDGTEPDTQYF.

The rearrangement links TRBV5-4 to TRBJ2-5, with 9 nucleotides matching TRBD2. V lost 0 bases to trimming and J lost 2 bases; unmatched junction nucleotides: 5. The CDR3 loop spans 16 amino acids. Germline CDR1 SGHNT, CDR2 YYREEE (reference sequence). CDR3 residues: CASSLEWAGGQETQYF. The CDR3 nucleotides read TGTGCCAGCAGCTTGGAGTGGGCGGGGGGGCAAGAGACCCAGTACTTC. Combining the CDR3 with reference TRBV5-4 and TRBJ2-5 gives the whole variable domain ETGVTQSPTHLIKTRGQQVTLRCSSQSGHNTVSWYQQALGQGPQFIFQYYREEENGRGNFPPRFSGLQFPNYSSELNVNALELDDSALYLCASSLEWAGGQETQYFGPGTRLLVL.

This chain joins TRBV4-1 and TRBJ2-1; D perhaps matches TRBD1 (6 bases). V gave up 1 base and J gave up 13 bases, with 11 bases separating them. The CDR3 consists of 12 residues. Germline V gene sequence: CDR1 MGHRA, CDR2 YSYEKL. The chain's CDR3 is CASSQGGTQQFF. Written as DNA, the CDR3 is TGCGCCAGCAGCCAAGGGGGGACACAACAGTTCTTC.

This clone appeared a single time. The rearrangement links TRBV20-1 to TRBJ2-7; D is possibly TRBD1 (6 bases). This CDR3 has 11 residues. Germline V lookup: CDR1 DFQATT, CDR2 SNEGSKA (reference sequence). V gave up 6 bases and J gave up 6 bases, with 12 bases separating them. CDR3: CSARTASEQYF. In nucleotides, the CDR3 is TGCAGTGCAAGGACAGCCTCCGAGCAGTACTTC.

The V gene is TRBV25-1, the J gene TRBJ2-3, with D possibly TRBD2 on 5 matching bases. Between the trimmed V and J ends, which lost 5 bases and 6 bases, there was a span of 27 bases. This CDR3 has 18 amino acids. Germline CDR1 and CDR2: MGHDK and SYGVNS. The CDR3 sequence is CASSPLVGVDIGSDTQYF. The CDR3, as DNA: TGTGCCAGCAGTCCCCTAGTGGGAGTTGACATTGGCTCGGATACGCAGTATTTT.

The V gene is TRBV9, the J gene TRBJ2-3, with a weak D call TRBD2 (6 bases). The V and J ends lost 3 bases and 1 base respectively, with 12 bases between them. The CDR3 covers 15 residues. Germline CDR1 reads SGDLS; CDR2 reads YYNGEE. CDR3 DNA sequence: TGTGCCAGCAGCGCCTCGGGACTCCGCACAGATACGCAGTATTTT. Residues: CASSASGLRTDTQYF.

The gene calls are TRBV9 and TRBJ2-1; TRBD2 aligns across 8 bases. This CDR3 spans 17 amino acids. Looked up from germline, CDR1 is SGDLS and CDR2 is YYNGEE. J was trimmed by 5 bases and V by 0 bases; bases with no gene match: 10. The CDR3 loop reads CASSVAQREIGDNEQFF. The CDR3 nucleotides read TGTGCCAGCAGCGTAGCCCAGCGGGAGATCGGAGACAATGAGCAGTTCTTC. The complete variable domain, with remaining parts taken from reference TRBV9 and TRBJ2-1, reads DSGVTQTPKHLITATGQRVTLRCSPRSGDLSVYWYQQSLDQGLQFLIQYYNGEERAKGNILERFSAQQFPDLHSELNLSSLELGDSALYFCASSVAQREIGDNEQFFGPGTRLTVL.

The chain uses TRBV7-8 and TRBJ2-7, with 7 bases fitting TRBD2. The CDR3 extends over 15 amino acids. V lost 4 bases to trimming and J lost 0 bases; unmatched junction nucleotides: 6. The germline gives CDR1 SGHVS, CDR2 FQNEAQ. In DNA, the CDR3 is TGTGCCAGCAGCTCGTCCGGACTAGTCTCCTACGAGCAGTACTTC. This encodes CASSSSGLVSYEQYF.

V is TRBV6-5 and J is TRBJ2-2; TRBD2 agrees at 9 bases. Germline lookup yields CDR1 MNHEY and CDR2 SVGAGI. With 4 bases clipped from V and 1 base from J, the junction kept 1 base outside the gene matches. The CDR3 runs 15 residues. The CDR3 spells CASSFSGRNTGELFF. CDR3 coding DNA: TGTGCCAGCAGTTTTAGCGGGAGGAACACCGGGGAGCTGTTTTTT.

The V call is TRBV27, the J call TRBJ2-1; 8 bases line up with TRBD2. V gave up 2 bases and J gave up 7 bases; unmatched junction bases: 10. The CDR3 contains 16 residues. Germline assignment: CDR1 MNHEY and CDR2 SMNVEV (reference sequence). CDR3 loop: CASSLESSGLVNEQFF. CDR3 nucleotides: TGTGCCAGCAGTTTAGAGTCTAGCGGGCTCGTGAATGAGCAGTTCTTC.

The chain has TRBV7-6 and TRBJ2-1, with 11 bases that match TRBD1. The CDR3 sequence is 18 residues long. J lost 0 bases, V lost 8 bases, and 12 bases had no gene match. In germline, CDR1 is SGHVS, CDR2 FNYEAQ. CDR3 sequence: CASSEGQGDKSSYNEQFF. In DNA form, the CDR3 reads TGTGCCAGCTCCGAGGGACAGGGGGACAAAAGCTCCTACAATGAGCAGTTCTTC.

The chain joins TRBV5-1 to TRBJ2-7; 7 positions agree with TRBD2. Germline V CDR1 and CDR2: SGHRS, YFSETQ. V was pared by 2 bases and J by 6 bases, with 5 bases of the junction left unmatched. The CDR3 consists of 13 residues. CDR3 sequence: CASSLQTSSEQYF. In nucleotides, the CDR3 is TGCGCCAGCAGCTTACAGACTAGCTCCGAGCAGTACTTC.

This clone came up a few times. This sequence joins TRBV6-5 and TRBJ1-4; 8 bases align to TRBD1. Germline V gene lookup returns CDR1 MNHEY and CDR2 SVGAGI. After removal of 5 bases from V and 11 bases from J, the junction contained 13 bases not matched to a gene. The CDR3 spans 15 residues. The chain's CDR3 is CASSPGQGEMRKLFF. CDR3 nucleotide sequence: TGTGCCAGCAGTCCAGGACAGGGCGAAATGAGGAAACTGTTTTTT.